The 25 T cell receptor beta chains listed next were all sequenced from one sample in a study of T cell repertoires in cytomegalovirus infection. These receptors are not linked to any known antigen. From the reads, TCRdb called clonotypes with MiXCR, one entry per CDR3 protein. The sample consists of about half a million distinct CDR3 sequences, roughly a third of them appearing once. The sample in question was cultured PBMCs, obtained from culture after CMV antigen stimulation. These receptors were taken from a human donor in good health (CMV status not recorded). Some clones in this sample may be carry-over from other donors' samples.

In this sample, this clonotype turned up many times. The chain joins TRBV7-2 to TRBJ1-1, with a tentative D call TRBD1 (6 bases). The CDR3 is 14 residues long. Deletions cut 5 bases from V and 3 bases from J, with 13 bases between. Germline loops: CDR1 SGHTA, CDR2 FQGNSA. CDR3 DNA: TGTGCCAGCAGCCTCGGACAGACACACACTGAAGCTTTCTTT. Encoded protein: CASSLGQTHTEAFF. Variable domain in full (rest from reference TRBV7-2 and TRBJ1-1): GAGVSQSPSNKVTEKGKDVELRCDPISGHTALYWYRQSLGQGLEFLIYFQGNSAPDKSGLPSDRFSAERTGGSVSTLTIQRTQQEDSAVYLCASSLGQTHTEAFFGQGTRLTVV.

This clonotype occurred a few times. V usage is TRBV7-2 and J usage is TRBJ2-5; D possibly uses TRBD1 or TRBD2 (5 bases each). The CDR3 consists of 12 residues. Germline CDR1 is SGHTA and CDR2 is FQGNSA. V was trimmed by 5 bases and J by 7 bases, leaving 11 bases between them. The CDR3 DNA reads as TGTGCCAGCAGCCCGGGGCCCGGGACCCAGTACTTC. Translation gives CASSPGPGTQYF. The full variable domain, in which reference TRBV7-2 and TRBJ2-5 provide the parts outside the CDR3, is GAGVSQSPSNKVTEKGKDVELRCDPISGHTALYWYRQSLGQGLEFLIYFQGNSAPDKSGLPSDRFSAERTGGSVSTLTIQRTQQEDSAVYLCASSPGPGTQYFGPGTRLLVL.

The J gene is TRBJ1-1, the V gene TRBV20-1; 12 nucleotides align to TRBD1. CDR3 length: 15 amino acids. Per the germline V gene, CDR1 is DFQATT and CDR2 is SNEGSKA (reference sequence). V was clipped by 3 bases and J by 7 bases; unmatched bases: 9. The CDR3 DNA follows: TGCAGTGCTAGTCGGGACAGGGGGCTGAGGAGTGAAGCTTTCTTT. It is translated as CSASRDRGLRSEAFF.

This clonotype was seen just once. This may be a read error: a much more frequent sequence differs by one nucleotide. V and J are TRBV4-2 and TRBJ2-3; TRBD2 agrees at 10 bases. The CDR3 contains 17 residues. Germline-derived CDR1 and CDR2 are LGHNA and YNFKEQ. The CDR3 protein is CASSQGQAGGPTETQYF. The DNA for the CDR3 is TGTGCCAGCAGCCAAGGTCAAGCGGGAGGGCCTACAGAAACGCAGTATTTT.

The genes are TRBV11-2 and TRBJ2-7; 12 bases are shared with TRBD2. CDR1 is SGHAT, CDR2 FQNNGV, per germline. J was trimmed by 4 bases and V by 5 bases; bases with no gene match: 6. The CDR3 runs 15 residues. The CDR3 region is CASSRGLAGLYEQYF. The CDR3 DNA is TGTGCCAGCAGCAGAGGACTAGCGGGACTATACGAGCAGTACTTC.

The chain joins TRBV20-1 to TRBJ2-1; the match to TRBD2 covers 9 bases. The CDR3 consists of 15 residues. V was clipped by 1 base and J by 2 bases; unmatched bases: 3. Germline values: CDR1 DFQATT, CDR2 SNEGSKA (reference sequence). The CDR3 here is CSARAPSGTYNEQFF. The DNA for the CDR3 is TGCAGTGCTAGAGCACCTAGCGGGACCTACAATGAGCAGTTCTTC.

The chain employs TRBV6-6 and TRBJ2-5, with TRBD1 matching 7 bases. The V gene end was trimmed by 6 bases and the J gene end by 5 bases; junction bases not matched to a gene: 6. The germline CDR1 and CDR2 sequences are MNHNY and SVGAGI (reference sequence). The CDR3 extends over 13 amino acids. The CDR3 DNA follows: TGTGCCAGCAGCCCGGACAGGAGGGAGACCCAGTACTTC. Protein: CASSPDRRETQYF.

In DNA form, the CDR3 reads TGTGCCAGCGGACCTCTAAACGGGGTATGGCAGTATTTT. Encoded protein: CASGPLNGVWQYF. The chain combines TRBV2 with TRBJ2-3, with D maybe TRBD2 (5 bases). The V end was cut by 8 bases, the J end by 11 bases, with 20 bases between. The CDR3 extends over 13 amino acids. Germline V gene lookup returns CDR1 SNHLY and CDR2 FYNNEI.

The chain employs TRBV6-1 and TRBJ1-5; D is unclear. Germline-derived CDR1 and CDR2 are MNHNS and SASEGT. CDR3 length: 14 amino acids. The V gene lost 6 bases and the J gene lost 1 base, with 10 bases spanning the gap. In DNA form, the CDR3 reads TGTGCCAGCAGAGTATGGGTAAGCAATCAGCCCCAGCATTTT. It translates to CASRVWVSNQPQHF.

This clonotype occurred a few times. This chain links TRBV2 with TRBJ1-1; D ambiguous. The CDR3 length is 14 residues. The ends were cut back, 4 bases at V and 1 base at J, with 10 bases in the middle. Germline V gene data show CDR1 as SNHLY and CDR2 as FYNNEI. The CDR3 DNA follows: TGTGCCAGCAGTGTGGTTCCAGGGAACACTGAAGCTTTCTTT. As protein: CASSVVPGNTEAFF.

The CDR3 DNA sequence: TGTGCCAGCAGCTCACAGGGGTCTAGCACAGATACGCAGTATTTT. Residues: CASSSQGSSTDTQYF. This chain uses TRBV11-3 with TRBJ2-3; 7 bases line up with TRBD1. This CDR3 region has 15 residues. Losses at the gene ends were 4 bases for V and 0 bases for J; bases not matched to a gene: 4. Germline V CDR1 and CDR2: SGHNT, YENEEA.

This clonotype was seen repeatedly, ten times or more. J is TRBJ2-3 and V is TRBV7-2; 7 bases line up with TRBD2. Germline CDR1 is SGHTA and CDR2 is FQGNSA. The ends lost 5 bases at V and 0 bases at J; junction bases unmatched: 8. This CDR3 is built from 16 residues. CDR3 sequence: CASSANLAASTDTQYF. CDR3 in DNA: TGTGCCAGCAGCGCGAACCTAGCGGCTAGCACAGATACGCAGTATTTT.

The rearrangement links TRBV4-1 to TRBJ2-1; no definite D call. Per germline, CDR1 MGHRA and CDR2 YSYEKL. This CDR3 has 16 amino acids. V lost 2 bases and J 3 bases, leaving 14 bases between the germline ends. CDR3 sequence reads: CASSQRLGVFYNEQFF. The CDR3 bases are TGCGCCAGCAGCCAAAGATTGGGTGTGTTCTACAATGAGCAGTTCTTC.

This clonotype was recorded a few times. The rearrangement joins TRBV7-8 to TRBJ2-7, with D possibly matching TRBD1 (6 bases). This CDR3 spans 16 amino acids. V gave up 7 bases and J gave up 0 bases, with 19 bases separating them. Germline lookup yields CDR1 SGHVS and CDR2 FQNEAQ. The CDR3 DNA follows: TGTGCCAGCATCCAACGCCGGGACAAGGCCTCCTACGAGCAGTACTTC. Translating it yields CASIQRRDKASYEQYF.

The chain is built from TRBV27 and TRBJ2-7, with 8 bases lining up with TRBD2. The CDR3 consists of 17 residues. V gave up 5 bases and J gave up 5 bases; unmatched junction bases: 17. Germline V gene lookup returns CDR1 MNHEY and CDR2 SMNVEV (reference sequence). CDR3 in amino acids: CASSQTQLVGLAHEQYF. The CDR3 DNA follows: TGTGCCAGCAGTCAAACGCAATTAGTTGGACTAGCCCACGAGCAGTACTTC.

This clonotype appeared once. The rearrangement joins TRBV20-1 to TRBJ1-2; tentative D call: TRBD1 (5 bases). Trimming stripped 7 bases from V and 6 bases from J, with 18 bases between. Germline-derived CDR1 and CDR2 are DFQATT and SNEGSKA (reference sequence). The CDR3 length is 13 residues. CDR3 protein: CSGAVGGGNGYTF. Here the CDR3 DNA reads TGCAGTGGGGCAGTTGGGGGGGGAAATGGCTACACCTTC.

In its sample, this clonotype was seen many times. The chain is built from TRBV7-2 and TRBJ1-2; perhaps TRBD1 as D (5 bases). Deletions cut 1 base from V and 7 bases from J, with 13 bases between. There are 14 residues in the CDR3. Germline CDR1 reads SGHTA; CDR2 reads FQGNSA. CDR3 nucleotides: TGTGCCAGCAGCTTAGTTGGGGGGGGGAGTGGCTACACCTTC. It encodes CASSLVGGGSGYTF.

The rearrangement links TRBV7-2 to TRBJ1-4; D might be TRBD1 (6 bases). V was pared by 0 bases and J by 8 bases, with 13 bases between. Germline V gene lookup returns CDR1 SGHTA and CDR2 FQGNSA. This CDR3 has 15 amino acids. The CDR3 loop reads CASSLAGRRGEKLFF. The CDR3, as DNA: TGTGCCAGCAGCTTAGCGGGGAGGAGGGGGGAAAAACTGTTTTTT.

This clonotype showed up just a few times. The J gene is TRBJ2-7, the V gene TRBV4-1, with 11 bases that match TRBD1. This CDR3 is built from 16 residues. Trimming removed 0 bases from V and 2 bases from J; junction bases left unmatched: 3. Germline V gives CDR1 MGHRA, CDR2 YSYEKL. Written as DNA, the CDR3 is TGCGCCAGCAGCCAAGATCAGGGACAGGGGGCCTACGAGCAGTACTTC. Translating gives CASSQDQGQGAYEQYF.

This rearrangement joins TRBV29-1 to TRBJ2-1, with no clear D. Germline-derived CDR1 and CDR2 are SQVTM and ANQGSEA. This CDR3 contains 10 residues. Trimming cost V 7 bases and J 15 bases, with 16 bases left between them. CDR3 bases: TGCAGCGCCGATGGGCTCCAGACGTTCTTC. Protein product: CSADGLQTFF.

This clonotype was detected many times. The rearrangement joins TRBV7-2 to TRBJ1-5, with D maybe TRBD1 (5 bases). Germline-derived CDR1 and CDR2 are SGHTA and FQGNSA. The CDR3 extends over 15 amino acids. The V end was cut by 1 base, the J end by 2 bases, with 9 bases between. The CDR3 nucleotides are TGTGCCAGCAGCTTAGACGGGGGGGGCAATCAGCCCCAGCATTTT. Translating it yields CASSLDGGGNQPQHF.

The chain has TRBV27 and TRBJ2-1; D perhaps matches TRBD2 (5 bases). Trimming cost V 7 bases and J 4 bases, with 11 bases left between them. The CDR3 is 13 amino acids. Germline CDR1 and CDR2: MNHEY and SMNVEV (reference sequence). The CDR3 region is CASKLLGYNEQFF. CDR3 DNA sequence: TGTGCCAGCAAGCTACTAGGGTACAATGAGCAGTTCTTC.

This clonotype was seen only a few times. The gene calls are TRBV12-3 or TRBV12-4 and TRBJ2-5, with no clear D. V was shortened by 3 bases and J by 5 bases, with 10 bases between the two germline ends. The CDR3 is 13 amino acids. The CDR3 loop reads CASSLTNWETQYF. The DNA of the CDR3 is TGTGCCAGCAGTTTGACAAACTGGGAGACCCAGTACTTC.

This clonotype turned up a few times. This rearrangement joins TRBV28 to TRBJ2-7; D is possibly TRBD2 (6 bases). The CDR3 totals 13 residues. The germline V gene encodes CDR1 MDHEN and CDR2 SYDVKM. Trimming cost V 1 base and J 7 bases, with 11 bases left between them. The CDR3 here is CASSLYIRGEQYV. Here the CDR3 DNA reads TGTGCCAGCAGTTTATATATTCGGGGGGAGCAGTACGTC.

This clonotype was picked up many times. The rearrangement links TRBV7-2 to TRBJ2-7, with D possibly being TRBD1 or TRBD2 (6 bases each). Germline loops: CDR1 SGHTA, CDR2 FQGNSA. This CDR3 contains 15 residues. The V end was cut by 5 bases, the J end by 2 bases, with 16 bases between. Here the CDR3 reads CASSPVGGQPYEQYF. The CDR3 coding sequence is TGTGCCAGCAGCCCCGTTGGGGGGCAGCCCTACGAGCAGTACTTC.